One sample yielded the 21 T cell receptor beta chains listed below, sequenced in a study of T cells in localized non-small cell lung cancer (dated by TCRdb to 2019 to 2021). Receptors were amplified or captured by the immunoSEQ multiplex PCR assay. TCRdb mirrors the immuneACCESS table, restricted to in-frame sequences. Some clones are absent from its copies; in checked studies, under half trace to an unresolved V gene, and the reason for the others is unknown. The sample has some 25,000 clones on record, 81% of them singletons. The ten largest clones add up to around a tenth of the sample. Here the sequenced sample was peripheral blood, taken before any cancer treatment. The source is a man aged 40 to 69 with stage III squamous cell lung carcinoma.

The chain joins TRBV6-5 to TRBJ2-1; possible D gene TRBD1, 6 bases. The length of the CDR3 is 11 residues. V lost 6 bases and J 10 bases, leaving 10 bases between the germline ends. Germline CDR1 reads MNHEY; CDR2 reads SVGAGI. The chain's CDR3 is CASRYREEQFF. The CDR3 nucleotides are TGTGCCAGCAGGTACAGGGAGGAGCAGTTCTTC.

The gene calls are TRBV10-3 and TRBJ1-3; 8 bases are a match to TRBD1. The CDR3 is 13 residues long. Germline CDR1 ENHRY, CDR2 SYGVKD. The V and J ends lost 4 bases and 4 bases, in that order; junction bases with no gene match: 0. The chain's CDR3 is CAISGTGGNTIYF. The CDR3 coding sequence is TGTGCCATCAGTGGGACAGGGGGAAACACCATATATTTT.

Written as DNA, the CDR3 is TGTGCCAGCTCTCTGAAGCAGGGTGGCTATGGCTACACCTTC. It codes for CASSLKQGGYGYTF. The rearrangement joins TRBV10-3 to TRBJ1-2; tentative D call: TRBD1 (5 bases). V gave up 10 bases and J gave up 4 bases, with 19 bases separating them. Per the germline V gene, CDR1 is ENHRY and CDR2 is SYGVKD. The length of the CDR3 is 14 residues.

This rearrangement joins TRBV7-9 to TRBJ1-6; 9 positions match TRBD1. V gave up 5 bases and J gave up 10 bases; unmatched junction bases: 6. Germline assignment: CDR1 SEHNR and CDR2 FQNEAQ (reference sequence). This CDR3 is built from 14 residues. The CDR3 DNA reads TGTGCCAGCAGCCAGGGACAGGGCTACTCACCCCTCCACTTT. Translated, it gives CASSQGQGYSPLHF. Full variable domain (outside the CDR3, taken from reference TRBV7-9 and TRBJ1-6): DTGVSQNPRHKITKRGQNVTFRCDPISEHNRLYWYRQTLGQGPEFLTYFQNEAQLEKSRLLSDRFSAERPKGSFSTLEIQRTEQGDSAMYLCASSQGQGYSPLHFGNGTRLTVT.

The chain couples TRBV5-8 to TRBJ1-1, with 7 bases matching TRBD1. The CDR3 totals 14 residues. In germline, CDR1 is SGHTS, CDR2 YDEGEE. Losses at the gene ends were 1 base for V and 6 bases for J; bases not matched to a gene: 6. The CDR3 loop is CASSLRQGDAEAFF. CDR3 DNA sequence: TGTGCCAGCAGCTTGCGGCAGGGGGACGCTGAAGCTTTCTTT. The entire variable domain, with the rest obtained from reference TRBV5-8 and TRBJ1-1, is as follows: EAGVTQSPTHLIKTRGQQATLRCSPISGHTSVYWYQQALGLGLQFLLWYDEGEERNRGNFPPRFSGRQFPNYSSELNVNALELEDSALYLCASSLRQGDAEAFFGQGTRLTVV.

This clone was counted a single time. The chain recombines TRBV5-1 with TRBJ2-3; 7 bases line up with TRBD1. Germline CDR1 and CDR2: SGHRS and YFSETQ. The CDR3 contains 14 residues. With 5 bases clipped from V and 5 bases from J, the junction kept 8 bases outside the gene matches. CDR3: CASSFEGARDTQYF. Here the CDR3 DNA reads TGCGCCAGCAGTTTCGAGGGGGCCCGAGATACGCAGTATTTT.

The chain recombines TRBV15 with TRBJ1-1, with D perhaps matching TRBD1 (6 bases). Germline V lookup: CDR1 LNHNV, CDR2 YYDKDF (reference sequence). V was clipped by 10 bases and J by 1 base, with 16 bases between them. This CDR3 has 14 residues. The CDR3, as DNA: TGTGCCATCCAGGCGGGGGCGGGGAACACTGAAGCTTTCTTT. Its translation is CAIQAGAGNTEAFF.

The chain carries TRBV7-8 and TRBJ1-1; 8 bases are a match to TRBD1. In germline, CDR1 is SGHVS, CDR2 FQNEAQ. This CDR3 is 15 amino acids long. V gave up 4 bases and J gave up 5 bases; unmatched junction bases: 9. In DNA form, the CDR3 reads TGTGCCAGCAGCTCCCAGGCAGGGGGCAGGACTGAAGCTTTCTTT. Translated: CASSSQAGGRTEAFF.

The chain couples TRBV15 to TRBJ2-3; 9 positions agree with TRBD1. There are 15 residues in the CDR3. From germline, CDR1 is LNHNV and CDR2 YYDKDF (reference sequence). V gave up 7 bases and J gave up 6 bases; unmatched junction bases: 11. In DNA form, the CDR3 reads TGTGCCACCACTCCCCCCAGGACAGGGGACGATACGCAGTATTTT. Translating it yields CATTPPRTGDDTQYF. The entire variable domain, with the rest obtained from reference TRBV15 and TRBJ2-3, is as follows: DAMVIQNPRYQVTQFGKPVTLSCSQTLNHNVMYWYQQKSSQAPKLLFHYYDKDFNNEADTPDNFQSRRPNTSFCFLDIRSPGLGDTAMYLCATTPPRTGDDTQYFGPGTRLTVL.

The V call is TRBV5-4, the J call TRBJ2-2; D gene ambiguous. CDR3 length: 14 amino acids. Germline lookup yields CDR1 SGHNT and CDR2 YYREEE (reference sequence). V lost 1 base, J lost 4 bases, and 8 bases lay in between. The CDR3 DNA is TGTGCCAGCAGCTTGCCGGCGTCCACCGGGGAGCTGTTTTTT. Residues: CASSLPASTGELFF.

This chain links TRBV19 with TRBJ1-1, with D unresolved. Germline V gene lookup returns CDR1 LNHDA and CDR2 SQIVND (reference sequence). This CDR3 has 14 amino acids. Deletions cut 6 bases from V and 5 bases from J, with 16 bases between. The CDR3 DNA is TGTGCCAGTAGCACACACTTGACGAGTACTGAAGCTTTCTTT. It is translated as CASSTHLTSTEAFF.

This sequence joins TRBV28 and TRBJ1-5; D call uncertain. The length of the CDR3 is 15 residues. Germline V gene data show CDR1 as MDHEN and CDR2 as SYDVKM. The V gene lost 5 bases and the J gene lost 1 base, with 12 bases spanning the gap. For the CDR3, the DNA is TGTGCCAGCAGTCTAGTACATGGAAGCAATCAGCCCCAGCATTTT. It encodes CASSLVHGSNQPQHF.

This sequence joins TRBV2 and TRBJ1-1; the match to TRBD1 covers 7 bases. This CDR3 has 14 residues. Germline loops: CDR1 SNHLY, CDR2 FYNNEI. The V and J ends lost 8 bases and 1 base, in that order; junction bases with no gene match: 7. The CDR3: CASAGQRANTEAFF. The CDR3 coding sequence is TGTGCCAGCGCGGGACAGAGAGCGAACACTGAAGCTTTCTTT.

The rearrangement links TRBV5-1 to TRBJ1-2, with 9 bases lining up with TRBD1. Trimming at V came to 6 bases and at J to 9 bases, leaving 12 bases not matched to a gene. The CDR3 sequence is 14 residues long. Germline V CDR1 and CDR2: SGHRS, YFSETQ. CDR3 protein: CASTPGQGFTSYTF. The CDR3 bases are TGCGCCAGCACGCCGGGACAGGGCTTTACGAGCTACACCTTC.

This chain links TRBV7-3 with TRBJ2-2; D remains unclear. This CDR3 contains 15 residues. The germline V gene encodes CDR1 SGHTA and CDR2 FQGTGA. V lost 1 base and J 6 bases, leaving 12 bases between the germline ends. CDR3: CASSLRAVGAGELFF. The DNA of the CDR3 is TGTGCCAGCAGCTTAAGAGCCGTGGGCGCCGGGGAGCTGTTTTTT.

Here the CDR3 DNA reads TGTGCCAGCAGCTTAGCCTTGGGGGCGGCTTTCTTT. Protein product: CASSLALGAAFF. The genes are TRBV7-2 and TRBJ1-1; tentative D call: TRBD1 (6 bases). Germline V gives CDR1 SGHTA, CDR2 FQGNSA. The CDR3 is made up of 12 amino acids. V lost 0 bases, J lost 11 bases, and 10 bases lay in between.

The rearrangement uses TRBV9 and TRBJ1-5, with 9 nucleotides matching TRBD1. With 2 bases clipped from V and 3 bases from J, the junction kept 6 bases outside the gene matches. This CDR3 comprises 16 residues. Germline assignment: CDR1 SGDLS and CDR2 YYNGEE. The DNA of the CDR3 is TGTGCCAGCAGCGTCGGGGACAGGGTTTCCAATCAGCCCCAGCATTTT. Translating gives CASSVGDRVSNQPQHF.

V is TRBV11-2 and J is TRBJ2-5; D might be TRBD1 (6 bases). The CDR3 is 16 amino acids. V was shortened by 5 bases and J by 3 bases, with 19 bases between the two germline ends. Germline V gene lookup returns CDR1 SGHAT and CDR2 FQNNGV. The CDR3 nucleotides are TGTGCCAGCAGCCAAATCACAATCTGGACAGAAGAGACCCAGTACTTC. This encodes CASSQITIWTEETQYF. The full variable domain, in which reference TRBV11-2 and TRBJ2-5 provide the parts outside the CDR3, is EAGVAQSPRYKIIEKRQSVAFWCNPISGHATLYWYQQILGQGPKLLIQFQNNGVVDDSQLPKDRFSAERLKGVDSTLKIQPAKLEDSAVYLCASSQITIWTEETQYFGPGTRLLVL.

V is TRBV12-2 and J is TRBJ2-2; the tabulated D call, TRBD1, remains unverified against the DNA. TRBV12-2 is assigned pseudogene status. The CDR3 consists of 17 residues. The CDR3 protein is CASRSDRGWGNTGELFF. CDR3 coding DNA: TGTGCAAGTCGCTCCGACAGGGGATGGGGGAACACCGGGGAGCTGTTTTTT.

The rearrangement joins TRBV4-2 to TRBJ2-1; D is uncertain. Germline CDR1 LGHNA, CDR2 YNFKEQ. The V gene lost 4 bases and the J gene lost 9 bases, with 10 bases spanning the gap. The CDR3 runs 12 residues. CDR3 sequence: CASSPTPPEQFF. The CDR3 DNA reads as TGTGCCAGCAGCCCAACCCCCCCTGAGCAGTTCTTC.

The V and J genes are TRBV6-1 and TRBJ2-3; D call uncertain. Germline CDR1 is MNHNS and CDR2 is SASEGT. The length of the CDR3 is 13 residues. Trimming removed 2 bases at V and 12 bases at J, with 15 bases between. The CDR3 here is CASSERPGDAQYF. CDR3 bases: TGTGCCAGCAGTGAACGTCCAGGCGACGCTCAGTATTTT.